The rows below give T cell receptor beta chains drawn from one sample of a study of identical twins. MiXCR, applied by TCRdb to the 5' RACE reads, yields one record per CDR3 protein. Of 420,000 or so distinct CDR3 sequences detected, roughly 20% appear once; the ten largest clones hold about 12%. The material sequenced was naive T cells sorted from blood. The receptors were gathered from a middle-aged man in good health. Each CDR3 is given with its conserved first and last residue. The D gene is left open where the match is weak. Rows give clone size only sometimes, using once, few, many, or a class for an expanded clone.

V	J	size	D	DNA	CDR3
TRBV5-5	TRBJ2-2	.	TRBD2	TGTGCCAGCAGCTTGGTCGGGGGGGCCTGGTCCGGGGAGCTGTTTTTT	CASSLVGGAWSGELFF
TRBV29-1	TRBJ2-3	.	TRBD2	TGCAGCGTTTCGGGGGGGCGCACAGATACGCAGTATTTT	CSVSGGRTDTQYF
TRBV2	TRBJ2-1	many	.	TGTGCCAGCAGTACCCAGGGGAATGAGCAGTTCTTC	CASSTQGNEQFF
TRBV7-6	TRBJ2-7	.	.	TGTGCCAGCTCAGGGGGGCCGTGGGACGAGCAGTACTTC	CASSGGPWDEQYF
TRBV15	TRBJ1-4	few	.	TGTGCCACCAGCAGACAGGGGCGACCCAGGGAAAAACTGTTTTTT	CATSRQGRPREKLFF
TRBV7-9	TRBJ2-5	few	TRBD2	TGTGCCAGCAGCTCCCCTCCGACTAGCGGAGGAGAGACCCAGTACTTC	CASSSPPTSGGETQYF
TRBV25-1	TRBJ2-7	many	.	TGTGCCAGCAGTGAAGACCCCGTGGGTGAGCAGTACTTC	CASSEDPVGEQYF
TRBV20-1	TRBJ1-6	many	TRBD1	TGCAGTGCAAGGACAGGGGCCAATTCACCCCTCCACTTT	CSARTGANSPLHF
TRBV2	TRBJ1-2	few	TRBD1	TGTGCCAGCAAAGCGGACAGGCTGCATGGCTACACCTTC	CASKADRLHGYTF
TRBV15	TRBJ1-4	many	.	TGTGCCACCAGCAGAGTTCCGGGGAGAGAAAAACTGTTTTTT	CATSRVPGREKLFF
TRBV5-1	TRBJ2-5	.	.	TGCGCCAGCAGCACAGCAGGACAGAGGGGAGAGACCCAGTACTTC	CASSTAGQRGETQYF
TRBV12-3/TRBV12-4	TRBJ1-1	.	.	TGTGCCAGCAGAGCTGGGTATCCGGGTGTTTGGGCTTTCTTT	CASRAGYPGVWAFF
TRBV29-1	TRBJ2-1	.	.	TGCAGCGCAAAGCAAGGTGGAGAGGATGAGCAGTTCTTC	CSAKQGGEDEQFF
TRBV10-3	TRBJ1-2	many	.	TGTGCCATCAGTATTGACATAAGGGGCTATGGCTACACCTTC	CAISIDIRGYGYTF
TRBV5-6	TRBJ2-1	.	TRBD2	TGTGCCAGCAGCCTGACCCTAGCGGGGGGCTACAATGAGCAGTTCTTC	CASSLTLAGGYNEQFF
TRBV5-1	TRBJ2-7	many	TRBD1	TGCGCCAGCAGCTTGCAGGGGACAGTCAACGAGCAGTACTTC	CASSLQGTVNEQYF
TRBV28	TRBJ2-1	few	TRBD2	TGTGCCAGCAGTTTTCGCGGGAGGGCTGGCTATGAGCAGTTCTTC	CASSFRGRAGYEQFF
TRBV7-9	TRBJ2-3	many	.	TGTGCCAGCAGCCCCATTAAAGGGAGAAGCACAGATACGCAGTATTTT	CASSPIKGRSTDTQYF
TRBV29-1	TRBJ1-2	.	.	TGCAGCGTTGACAAGGACGCCAACTATGGCTACACCTTC	CSVDKDANYGYTF
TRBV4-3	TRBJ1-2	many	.	TGCGCCAGCAGCCAAGACCGTTACAGAGATTATGGCTACACCTTC	CASSQDRYRDYGYTF
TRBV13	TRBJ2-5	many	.	TGTGCCAGCAGCCTCCCCCCACAAGAGACCCAGTACTTC	CASSLPPQETQYF
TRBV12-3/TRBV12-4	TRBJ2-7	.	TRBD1	TGTGCCAGCAGTCCATCAGGGGGCGAGCAGTACTTC	CASSPSGGEQYF
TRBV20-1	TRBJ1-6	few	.	TGCAGTGCTGTCTGGGGGGCTAGGGCTAATTCACCCCTCCACTTT	CSAVWGARANSPLHF
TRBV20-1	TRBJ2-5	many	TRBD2	TGCAGTGCTTGGACTAGCGGGGGCAGAGAGACCCAGTACTTC	CSAWTSGGRETQYF
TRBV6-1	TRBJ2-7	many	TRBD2	TGTGCCAGCAGTAGCGGGAGTGCACAGTCCTACGAGCAGTACTTC	CASSSGSAQSYEQYF
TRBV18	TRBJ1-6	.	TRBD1	TGTGCCAGCTCACGCAGGGGGGCCGAAACCAATTCACCCCTCCACTTT	CASSRRGAETNSPLHF
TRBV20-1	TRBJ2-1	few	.	TGCAGTGCTAGAAAAGGGAGGGGGATGAATTCCTACAATGAGCAGTTCTTC	CSARKGRGMNSYNEQFF
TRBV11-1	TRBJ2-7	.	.	TGTGCCAGCAGCCTATTGGACGGGAGCTACGAGCAGTACTTC	CASSLLDGSYEQYF
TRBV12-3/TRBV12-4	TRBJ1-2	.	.	TGTGCCAGCGGGACATACAGGGTAAACTATGGCTACACCTTC	CASGTYRVNYGYTF
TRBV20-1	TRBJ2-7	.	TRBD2	TGCAGTGCTAGACAGCTCGCGGGAGTCCCCAGCTACGAGCAGTACTTC	CSARQLAGVPSYEQYF
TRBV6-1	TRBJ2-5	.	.	TGTGCCAGCAGGGGGCCCGAGACCCAGTACTTC	CASRGPETQYF
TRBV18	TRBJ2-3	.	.	TGTGCCAGCTCACCTCGTCTAAGCAGTCCGAGCACAGATACGCAGTATTTT	CASSPRLSSPSTDTQYF
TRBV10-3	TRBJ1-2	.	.	TGTGCCATCAGTGAGTCGTTGCACAGCCCCTATGGCTACACCTTC	CAISESLHSPYGYTF
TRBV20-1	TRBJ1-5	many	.	TGCAGTGCTAAACACAGGGATAGCAATCAGCCCCAGCATTTT	CSAKHRDSNQPQHF
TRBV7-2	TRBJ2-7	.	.	TGTGCCAGCAGCGACCCGGTCTGGGGGCGAAGAGACGAGCAGTACTTC	CASSDPVWGRRDEQYF
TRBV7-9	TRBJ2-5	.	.	TGTGCCAGCAGCTTAACCGGCAGGGCGAGGGGCCAAGAGACCCAGTACTTC	CASSLTGRARGQETQYF
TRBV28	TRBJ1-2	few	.	TGTGCCAGCAGTCCTCCGGGGGGGTTAGGTGGCTACACCTTC	CASSPPGGLGGYTF
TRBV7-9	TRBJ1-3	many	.	TGTGCCAGCAGCCCGGGGCCTCTGAGGGGAAACACCATATATTTT	CASSPGPLRGNTIYF
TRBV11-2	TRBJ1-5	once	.	TGTGCCAGCAGCCGGGGGGCGAGGGGCAATCAGCCCCAGCATTTT	CASSRGARGNQPQHF
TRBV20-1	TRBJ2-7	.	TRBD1	TGCAGTGCTAGCCCAGACAGGGGCTACGAGCAGTACTTC	CSASPDRGYEQYF
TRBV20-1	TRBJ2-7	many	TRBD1	TGCAGTGCTAGATCCCACAGGGGCCACGAGCAGTACTTC	CSARSHRGHEQYF
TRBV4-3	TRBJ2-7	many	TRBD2	TGCGCCAGCAGCCCAGGGACTAGCGGGAGTTACGAGCAGTACTTC	CASSPGTSGSYEQYF
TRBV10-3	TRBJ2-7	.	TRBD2	TGTGCCAGCAGCGGGGGGGCTTCCTACGAGCAGTACTTC	CASSGGASYEQYF
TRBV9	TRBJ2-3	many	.	TGTGCCAGCAGCGTAGCAGGGGTGGGCACAGATACGCAGTATTTT	CASSVAGVGTDTQYF
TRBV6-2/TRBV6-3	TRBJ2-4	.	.	TGTGCCAGCAGAGAGGGGGCCAAAAACATTCAGTACTTC	CASREGAKNIQYF
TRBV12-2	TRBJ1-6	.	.	TGTGCAAGTCGCTTTAATGCCGCGGAGGGCAATAATTCACCCCTCCACTTT	CASRFNAAEGNNSPLHF
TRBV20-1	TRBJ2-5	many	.	TGCAGTGCTAGAGACCGCCCCGGGACTCAAGAGACCCAGTACTTC	CSARDRPGTQETQYF
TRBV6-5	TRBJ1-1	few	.	TGTGCCAGCAGTTACCGTTGGGGACCGAACACTGAAGCTTTCTTT	CASSYRWGPNTEAFF
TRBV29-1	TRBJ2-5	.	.	TGCAGCGTTGAGCTCCGTTTACGAGAGACCCAGTACTTC	CSVELRLRETQYF
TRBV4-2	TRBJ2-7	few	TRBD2	TGTGCCAGCAGCCAAGATTGGGCGGGAGGGCCCTCCAACGAGCAGTACTTC	CASSQDWAGGPSNEQYF
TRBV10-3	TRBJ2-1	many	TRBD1	TGTGCCATCCGGGACAGGGGATACAATGAGCAGTTCTTC	CAIRDRGYNEQFF
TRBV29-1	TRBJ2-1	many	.	TGCAGCGTGGCGCCCGACTGGAACAATGAGCAGTTCTTC	CSVAPDWNNEQFF
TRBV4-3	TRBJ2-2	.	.	TGCGCCAGCAGCCAGGGGGTAGGGAGAGTCGACATCGGGGAGCTGTTTTTT	CASSQGVGRVDIGELFF
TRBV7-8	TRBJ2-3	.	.	TGTGCCAGCAGCCTTTATACAGGGACAGATACGCAGTATTTT	CASSLYTGTDTQYF
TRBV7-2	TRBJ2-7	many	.	TGTGCCAGCAGCCAAACACCCTCCCACATGGCAGCCTACGAGCAGTACTTC	CASSQTPSHMAAYEQYF
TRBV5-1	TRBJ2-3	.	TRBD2	TGCGCCAGCAGCTTGGATCCCGGGGGGGCCACAGATACGCAGTATTTT	CASSLDPGGATDTQYF